The TCR beta chain under discussion was sequenced for a study of T cells in Graves' hyperthyroidism and ophthalmopathy. The authors obtained PBMCs from over 8 ml of fresh peripheral blood. From RNA transcripts, TCR beta CDR3 regions were amplified. A set of HTBI primers served as the primers for a first-round RT-PCR of the TCR CDR3. One entry per CDR3 protein results from TCRdb running MiXCR on the multiplex PCR reads. The sample holds about 300,000 distinct CDR3 sequences; approximately 18% are singletons and the top ten take about two fifths. Trimming shortened V by 5 bases and J by 7 bases, and 12 bases separated the two germline ends. CDR1 DFQATT and CDR2 SNEGSKA come from the germline V gene (reference sequence). The CDR3 is 11 residues long.

V is TRBV20-1 and J is TRBJ2-7, with a tentative D call TRBD1 (6 bases). The clonotype originates from a man aged 45-60 years with Graves' ophthalmopathy. Sequences were obtained from blood. The CDR3 DNA sequence: TGCAGTGCTCCCCAGGGGTGGGAGCAGTACTTC. As protein: CSAPQGWEQYF.